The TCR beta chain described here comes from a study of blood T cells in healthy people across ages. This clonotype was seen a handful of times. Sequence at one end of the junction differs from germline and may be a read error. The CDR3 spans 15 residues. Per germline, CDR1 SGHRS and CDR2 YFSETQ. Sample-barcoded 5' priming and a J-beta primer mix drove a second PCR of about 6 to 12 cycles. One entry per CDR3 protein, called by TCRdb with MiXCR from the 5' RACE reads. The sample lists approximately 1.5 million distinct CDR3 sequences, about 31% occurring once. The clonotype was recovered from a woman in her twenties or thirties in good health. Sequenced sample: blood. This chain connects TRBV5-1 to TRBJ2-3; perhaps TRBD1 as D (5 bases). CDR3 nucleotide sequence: TGCGCCAGCAGCTTGACGTTCATTAGCACAGGTACGCAGTATTTT. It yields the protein CASSLTFISTGTQYF.